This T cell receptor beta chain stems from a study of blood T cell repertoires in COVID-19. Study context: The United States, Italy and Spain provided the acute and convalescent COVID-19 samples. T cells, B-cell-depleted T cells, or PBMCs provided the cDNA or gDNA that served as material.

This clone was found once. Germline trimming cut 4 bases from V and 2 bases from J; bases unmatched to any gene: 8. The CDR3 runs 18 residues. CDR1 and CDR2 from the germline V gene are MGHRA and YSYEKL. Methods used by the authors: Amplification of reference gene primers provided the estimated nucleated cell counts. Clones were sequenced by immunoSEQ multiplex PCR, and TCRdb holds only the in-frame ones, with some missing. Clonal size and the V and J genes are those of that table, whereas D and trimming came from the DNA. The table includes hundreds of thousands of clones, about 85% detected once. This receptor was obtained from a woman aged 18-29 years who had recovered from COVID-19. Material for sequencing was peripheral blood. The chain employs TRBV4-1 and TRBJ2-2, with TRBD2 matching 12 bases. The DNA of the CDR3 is TGCGCCAGCAGCCCCGAGACTAGCGGGAGTTACAACACCGGGGAGCTGTTTTTT. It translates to CASSPETSGSYNTGELFF.